This T cell receptor (beta chain) was sequenced in a study of blood T cell repertoires in COVID-19. As for the study in general: From T cells, B-cell-depleted T cells, or PBMCs came the material, which was cDNA or gDNA.

J lost 4 bases, V lost 6 bases, and 9 bases had no gene match. The length of the CDR3 is 15 residues. CDR1 is MDHEN, CDR2 SYDVKM, per germline. Study processing details: For nucleated cells, counts were estimated from reference gene primer amplification. Measured with immunoSEQ multiplex PCR; TCRdb has only the in-frame clones, and not every one. V and J calls and clone size come straight from that table; D and trimming were deduced from the DNA. The sample has approximately 270,000 clones, 70% to 90% seen once; the top ten hold around 1.4%. The receptor's source is a man at least 80 years old with acute or convalescent COVID-19. This chain joins TRBV28 and TRBJ2-3; 8 nucleotides align to TRBD2. Sequencing was carried out using peripheral blood. The CDR3 DNA reads TGTGCCAGCAGGCGAGCGGGAGCGCCCCCAGATACGCAGTATTTT. It translates to CASRRAGAPPDTQYF. The full variable domain, in which reference TRBV28 and TRBJ2-3 provide the parts outside the CDR3, is DVKVTQSSRYLVKRTGEKVFLECVQDMDHENMFWYRQDPGLGLRLIYFSYDVKMKEKGDIPEGYSVSREKKERFSLILESASTNQTSMYLCASRRAGAPPDTQYFGPGTRLTVL.